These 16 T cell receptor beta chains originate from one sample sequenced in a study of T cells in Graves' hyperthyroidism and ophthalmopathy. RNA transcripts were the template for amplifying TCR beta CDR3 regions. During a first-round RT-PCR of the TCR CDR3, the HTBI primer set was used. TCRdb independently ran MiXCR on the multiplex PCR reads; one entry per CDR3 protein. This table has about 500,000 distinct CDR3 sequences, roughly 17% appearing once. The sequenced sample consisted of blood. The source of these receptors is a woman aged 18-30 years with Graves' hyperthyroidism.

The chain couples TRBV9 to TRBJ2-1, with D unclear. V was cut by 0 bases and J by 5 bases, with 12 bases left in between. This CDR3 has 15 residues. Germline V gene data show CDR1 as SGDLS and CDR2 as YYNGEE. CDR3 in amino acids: CASSVGPQPNNEQFF. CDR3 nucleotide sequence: TGTGCCAGCAGCGTAGGGCCCCAACCAAACAATGAGCAGTTCTTC. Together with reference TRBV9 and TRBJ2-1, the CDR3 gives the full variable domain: DSGVTQTPKHLITATGQRVTLRCSPRSGDLSVYWYQQSLDQGLQFLIQYYNGEERAKGNILERFSAQQFPDLHSELNLSSLELGDSALYFCASSVGPQPNNEQFFGPGTRLTVL.

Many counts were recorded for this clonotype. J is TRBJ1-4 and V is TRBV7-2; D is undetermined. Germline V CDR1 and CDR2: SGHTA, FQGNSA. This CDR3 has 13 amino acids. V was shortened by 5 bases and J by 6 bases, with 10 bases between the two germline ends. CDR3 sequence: CASSRSGDEKLFF. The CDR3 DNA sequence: TGTGCCAGCAGCCGATCGGGAGATGAAAAACTGTTTTTT.

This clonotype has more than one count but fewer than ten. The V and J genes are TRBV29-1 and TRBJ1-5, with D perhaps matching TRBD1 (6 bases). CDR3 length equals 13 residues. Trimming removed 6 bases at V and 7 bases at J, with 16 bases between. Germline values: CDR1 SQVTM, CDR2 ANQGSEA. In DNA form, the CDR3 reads TGCAGCGTGACTGCAGGGGCGGGGCAGCCCCAGCATTTT. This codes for CSVTAGAGQPQHF.

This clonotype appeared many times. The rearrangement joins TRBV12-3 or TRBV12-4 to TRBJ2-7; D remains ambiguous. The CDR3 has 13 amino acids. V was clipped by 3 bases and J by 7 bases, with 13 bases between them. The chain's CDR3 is CASSFKGYWEQYF. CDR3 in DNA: TGTGCCAGCAGTTTCAAAGGGTATTGGGAGCAGTACTTC.

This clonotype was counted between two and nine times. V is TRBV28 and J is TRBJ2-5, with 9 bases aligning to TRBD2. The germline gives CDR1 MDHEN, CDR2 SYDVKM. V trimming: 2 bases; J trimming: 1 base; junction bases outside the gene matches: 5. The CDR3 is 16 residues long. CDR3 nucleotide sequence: TGTGCCAGCAGTTTAGGGCCTAGCGGGACCCAAGAGACCCAGTACTTC. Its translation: CASSLGPSGTQETQYF.

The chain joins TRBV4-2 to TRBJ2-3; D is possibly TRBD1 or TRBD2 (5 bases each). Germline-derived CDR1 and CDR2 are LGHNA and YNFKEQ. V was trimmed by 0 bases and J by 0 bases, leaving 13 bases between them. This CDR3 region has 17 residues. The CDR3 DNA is TGTGCCAGCAGCCAAGATACCCCGGGACCTAGCACAGATACGCAGTATTTT. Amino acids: CASSQDTPGPSTDTQYF.

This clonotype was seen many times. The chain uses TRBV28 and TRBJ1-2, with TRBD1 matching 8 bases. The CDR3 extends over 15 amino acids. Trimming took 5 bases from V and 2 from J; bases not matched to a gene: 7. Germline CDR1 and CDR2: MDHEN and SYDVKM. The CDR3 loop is CASSLSGQANYGYTF. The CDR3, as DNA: TGTGCCAGCAGTCTATCGGGACAGGCGAACTATGGCTACACCTTC.

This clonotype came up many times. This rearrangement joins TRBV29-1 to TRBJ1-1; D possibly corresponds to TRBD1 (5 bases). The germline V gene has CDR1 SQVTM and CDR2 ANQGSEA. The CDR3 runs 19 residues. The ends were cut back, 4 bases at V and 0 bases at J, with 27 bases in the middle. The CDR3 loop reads CSVVRFGVFEQVMNTEAFF. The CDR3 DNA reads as TGCAGCGTTGTTAGGTTTGGTGTATTTGAACAGGTCATGAACACTGAAGCTTTCTTT.

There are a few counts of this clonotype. DNA of the CDR3: TGTGCCAGCAGCTTAGTGGGGCTGCCCCCCAATGAGCAGTTCTTC. Protein product: CASSLVGLPPNEQFF. The chain uses TRBV7-9 and TRBJ2-1; TRBD1 is a possible D gene (5 bases). The germline CDR1 and CDR2 sequences are SEHNR and FQNEAQ (reference sequence). This CDR3 is built from 15 residues. Trimming cost V 1 base and J 6 bases, with 13 bases left between them.

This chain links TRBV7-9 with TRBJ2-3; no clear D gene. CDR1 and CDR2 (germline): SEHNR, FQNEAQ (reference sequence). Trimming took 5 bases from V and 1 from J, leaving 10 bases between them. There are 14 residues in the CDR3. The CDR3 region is CASSMFAGTDTQYF. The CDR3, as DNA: TGTGCCAGCAGCATGTTCGCTGGCACAGATACGCAGTATTTT. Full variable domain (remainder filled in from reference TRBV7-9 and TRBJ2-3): DTGVSQNPRHKITKRGQNVTFRCDPISEHNRLYWYRQTLGQGPEFLTYFQNEAQLEKSRLLSDRFSAERPKGSFSTLEIQRTEQGDSAMYLCASSMFAGTDTQYFGPGTRLTVL.

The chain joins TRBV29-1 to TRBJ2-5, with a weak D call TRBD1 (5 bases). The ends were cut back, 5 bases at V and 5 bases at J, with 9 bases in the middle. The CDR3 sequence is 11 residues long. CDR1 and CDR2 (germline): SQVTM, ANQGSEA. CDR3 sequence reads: CSVPKGETQYF. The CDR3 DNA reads TGCAGCGTTCCGAAGGGGGAGACCCAGTACTTC.

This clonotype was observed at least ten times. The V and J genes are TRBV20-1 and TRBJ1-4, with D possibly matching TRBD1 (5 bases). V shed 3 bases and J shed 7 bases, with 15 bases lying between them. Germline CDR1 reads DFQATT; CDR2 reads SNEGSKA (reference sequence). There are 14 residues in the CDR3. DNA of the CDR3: TGCAGTGCTAGCCTCGGGACTGGAACTGAAAAACTGTTTTTT. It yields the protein CSASLGTGTEKLFF.

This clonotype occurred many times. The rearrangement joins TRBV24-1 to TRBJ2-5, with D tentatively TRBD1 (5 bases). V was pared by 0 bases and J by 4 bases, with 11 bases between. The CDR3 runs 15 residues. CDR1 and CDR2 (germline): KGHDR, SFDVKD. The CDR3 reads CATSDLLYGAETQYF. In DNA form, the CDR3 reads TGTGCCACCAGTGATTTGTTATATGGGGCAGAGACCCAGTACTTC.

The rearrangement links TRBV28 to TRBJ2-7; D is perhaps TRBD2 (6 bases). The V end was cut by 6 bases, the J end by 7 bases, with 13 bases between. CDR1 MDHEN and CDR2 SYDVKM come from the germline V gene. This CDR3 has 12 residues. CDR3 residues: CASSPGSGEQYF. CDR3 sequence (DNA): TGTGCCAGCAGCCCCGGCAGCGGGGAGCAGTACTTC.

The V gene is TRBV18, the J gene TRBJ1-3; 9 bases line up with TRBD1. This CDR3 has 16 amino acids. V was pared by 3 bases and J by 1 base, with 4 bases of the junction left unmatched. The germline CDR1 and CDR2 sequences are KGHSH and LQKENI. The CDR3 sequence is CASSPGQGSSGNTIYF. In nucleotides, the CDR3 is TGTGCCAGCTCACCGGGACAGGGATCTTCTGGAAACACCATATATTTT. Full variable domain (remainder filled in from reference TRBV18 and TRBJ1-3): NAGVMQNPRHLVRRRGQEARLRCSPMKGHSHVYWYRQLPEEGLKFMVYLQKENIIDESGMPKERFSAEFPKEGPSILRIQQVVRGDSAAYFCASSPGQGSSGNTIYFGEGSWLTVV.

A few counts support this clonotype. CDR3 bases: TGTGCCAGCAGCTCTGGCGGCTTTGGGGAGCACGGCTACACCTTC. Amino acid sequence: CASSSGGFGEHGYTF. The genes are TRBV7-2 and TRBJ1-2; D gene ambiguous. Per the germline V gene, CDR1 is SGHTA and CDR2 is FQGNSA. V lost 4 bases and J 8 bases, leaving 20 bases between the germline ends. The CDR3 is 15 amino acids.